Sequencing of this TCR beta chain was carried out in a study of low-dose radiotherapy and immunotherapy resistance in tumors. Study in general: Ipilimumab 1 mg/kg every six weeks, together with nivolumab 240 mg every two weeks, was given intravenously to patients. Every two weeks, one day ahead of radiation and immunotherapy, cyclophosphamide 200 mg/m2 was given (intravenously).

V was pared by 2 bases and J by 3 bases, with 12 bases between. CDR3 length: 15 residues. Per germline, CDR1 KGHDR and CDR2 SFDVKD. First-strand cDNA used TRAV- and TRBV-specific primers, covering alpha and beta chains. For amplifying TCRs, the PCR ran for around 20 cycles with Phusion, which was used together with a constant-region primer and the adapter on the V primers. Amplification (by in vitro transcription) was performed on isolated mRNA. TCRdb analysed the reads with MiXCR anew, one entry per CDR3 protein. The repertoire consists of approximately 89,000 distinct CDR3 sequences, with approximately 19% occurring once and the leading ten covering about 5.5%. This clonotype showed up many times. Time point meaning: before trial treatment.

Specimen: PBMCs, collected before treatment. The clonotype originates from a male donor with prostate cancer. V is TRBV24-1 and J is TRBJ2-5; D is possibly TRBD1 or TRBD2 (5 bases each). The CDR3 DNA reads TGTGCCACCAGTGATTACGGGACGTTCGAAGAGACCCAGTACTTC. This codes for CATSDYGTFEETQYF.